This T cell receptor (beta chain) was obtained from a study of identifying expanded T cells in peripheral blood. Study results and caveats: Clone count variance between roughly 2-week samples rose with total template count. Differentially abundant clones: 0.95 to 1.5 between replicates, approximately 16 at about 13 days, roughly 18 at four.

No infections or other immune events were documented during collection. Sequencing used immunoSEQ multiplex PCR; TCRdb keeps in-frame clones, though not all of them. This table holds approximately 94,000 clones, around nine tenths found once. Of note for this clone: What it recognizes is unknown.

Germline V gene lookup returns CDR1 ENHRY and CDR2 SYGVKD. Trimming took off 0 bases at V and 4 bases at J, with 9 bases between the two ends. The CDR3 runs to 14 residues. The chain uses TRBV10-3 and TRBJ1-1, with D possibly matching TRBD1 (5 bases). The sequence derives from a person between 18 and 75 years old in good health. What was sequenced was blood. The CDR3 DNA reads TGTGCCATCAGTGAGTCGGGGGGGTCCACTGAAGCTTTCTTT. This sequence encodes CAISESGGSTEAFF.